This is a list of T cell receptor beta chains from one sample in a study of T-cell reconstitution after alpha-beta-depleted transplantation in children. TCRdb itself ran the PCR reads through MiXCR, one entry per CDR3 protein. The table has around 200,000 distinct CDR3 sequences, about 6.4% seen once; the top ten hold around 2.7%. Sequences were derived from PBMCs from the stem cell graft donor, sampled from the stem cell graft. These receptors were collected from a human donor who donated a stem cell graft to a child with Wiskott-Aldrich syndrome. CDR3s include the opening cysteine and the closing phenylalanine or tryptophan. The D gene is left open where the match is weak. Clone size is shown for a subset of rows, as once, few, many or a class of expanded clone.

D: .
length: 13
V: TRBV6-6
size: many
J: TRBJ2-7
DNA: TGTGCCAGCAGTAGGCTAGGCGGCTACGAGCAGTACTTC
CDR3: CASSRLGGYEQYF

D: .
length: 14
V: TRBV6-5
size: many
J: TRBJ1-1
DNA: TGTGCCAGCAGTTACCCAGGAAGAACAAGGGAAGCTTTCTTT
CDR3: CASSYPGRTREAFF

D: .
length: 13
V: TRBV29-1
size: many
J: TRBJ1-1
DNA: TGCAGCGCCCCGTTCGGGCTAAACACTGAAGCTTTCTTT
CDR3: CSAPFGLNTEAFF

D: TRBD2
length: 17
V: TRBV3-1
size: few
J: TRBJ2-1
DNA: TGTGCCTCCTGCAAACATGTGGGAGCGGGGGCCTACAATGAGCAGTTCTTC
CDR3: CASCKHVGAGAYNEQFF

D: .
length: 16
V: TRBV12-3/TRBV12-4
size: many
J: TRBJ2-6
DNA: TGTGCCAGCAGTTTAATGGGACTTCCTGGGGCCAACGTCCTGACTTTC
CDR3: CASSLMGLPGANVLTF

D: .
length: 13
V: TRBV19
size: .
J: TRBJ1-5
DNA: TGTGCCACCCAGCCCGGCCGGATTGGGCCCCAGCATTTT
CDR3: CATQPGRIGPQHF

D: .
length: 15
V: TRBV5-1
size: few
J: TRBJ2-2
DNA: TGCGCCAGCAGCTTGGTGGGGGCTCAAACCGGGGAGCTGTTTTTT
CDR3: CASSLVGAQTGELFF

D: .
length: 15
V: TRBV5-1
size: .
J: TRBJ2-1
DNA: TGCGCCAGCAGCTTGGGACAGAGCTCCCACAATGAGCAGTTCTTC
CDR3: CASSLGQSSHNEQFF

D: .
length: 13
V: TRBV5-1
size: many
J: TRBJ1-1
DNA: TGTGCCAGCAGTTTGGTAGGGGACACTGAAGCTTTCTTT
CDR3: CASSLVGDTEAFF

D: TRBD1
length: 17
V: TRBV29-1
size: many
J: TRBJ2-7
DNA: TGCAGCGTTGAAGAGGGGCCTCCGGACAGGAATTACTACGAGCAGTACTTC
CDR3: CSVEEGPPDRNYYEQYF

D: TRBD2
length: 14
V: TRBV20-1
size: few
J: TRBJ2-1
DNA: TGCAGTGCTGATGGGACTAGCGGCTACAATGAGCAGTTCTTC
CDR3: CSADGTSGYNEQFF

D: .
length: 13
V: TRBV6-5
size: few
J: TRBJ2-7
DNA: TGTGCCAGCGAGTTCGCGGACGGCTACGAGCAGTACTTC
CDR3: CASEFADGYEQYF

D: .
length: 15
V: TRBV20-1
size: many
J: TRBJ1-1
DNA: .
CDR3: CSAEVGQGAPVRCFF

D: TRBD1
length: 13
V: TRBV12-3/TRBV12-4
size: few
J: TRBJ1-2
DNA: TGTGCCAGCGGGACAGAAAAGAACTATGGCTACACCTTC
CDR3: CASGTEKNYGYTF

D: .
length: 13
V: TRBV24-1
size: .
J: TRBJ1-1
DNA: TGTGCCACCAGTGATTCAGTCCCCACTGAAGCTTTCTTT
CDR3: CATSDSVPTEAFF